A single sample gave rise to the 5 T cell receptor beta chains below, sequenced in a study of blood T cells in healthy people across ages. PCR was performed a second time for 7 to 11 cycles using a sample-barcoded 5' primer and a J-beta primer mix. TCRdb independently ran MiXCR on the 5' RACE reads; one entry per CDR3 protein. The data contain under 800,000 distinct CDR3 sequences, approximately 21% of them singletons. Sequencing used blood. Receptors were obtained from a man aged 70-80 years in good health.

The CDR3: CASSLDGLAGDIQYF. DNA for the CDR3: TGCGCCAGCAGCTTGGATGGCCTAGCGGGAGACATTCAGTACTTC. The chain carries TRBV5-1 and TRBJ2-4; 10 bases align to TRBD2. Germline V CDR1 and CDR2: SGHRS, YFSETQ. CDR3 size: 15 residues. Trimming cost V 0 bases and J 8 bases; bases outside gene matches: 5. Using reference TRBV5-1 and TRBJ2-4 for the parts outside the CDR3, the full variable domain is KAGVTQTPRYLIKTRGQQVTLSCSPISGHRSVSWYQQTPGQGLQFLFEYFSETQRNKGNFPGRFSGRQFSNSRSEMNVSTLELGDSALYLCASSLDGLAGDIQYFGAGTRLSVL.

This chain joins TRBV7-6 and TRBJ2-4; no firm D call. V dropped 1 base and J dropped 0 bases, with 13 bases sitting between them. Per germline, CDR1 SGHVS and CDR2 FNYEAQ. The CDR3 consists of 17 residues. The DNA of the CDR3 is TGTGCCAGCAGCTTAGGGCCACCTGGGATAGCCAAAAACATTCAGTACTTC. This encodes CASSLGPPGIAKNIQYF.

The V gene is TRBV7-2, the J gene TRBJ2-3, with D perhaps TRBD2 (6 bases). CDR3 length equals 15 residues. Trimming removed 5 bases at V and 1 base at J, with 13 bases between. Germline-derived CDR1 and CDR2 are SGHTA and FQGNSA. The CDR3 here is CASSRAGRGTDTQYF. In DNA form, the CDR3 reads TGTGCCAGCAGCCGCGCGGGAAGGGGCACAGATACGCAGTATTTT.

This clonotype was counted many times. This chain connects TRBV7-2 to TRBJ2-1; no clear D gene. Germline V CDR1 and CDR2: SGHTA, FQGNSA. This CDR3 spans 12 amino acids. V shed 5 bases and J shed 7 bases, with 9 bases lying between them. In DNA, the CDR3 is TGTGCCAGCAGCCCCACTGTGAATGAGCAGTTCTTC. Its translation is CASSPTVNEQFF.

The V and J genes are TRBV29-1 and TRBJ2-5; unclear D gene. Trimming cost V 4 bases and J 0 bases, with 9 bases left between them. Germline CDR1 SQVTM, CDR2 ANQGSEA. This CDR3 has 13 amino acids. CDR3 sequence reads: CSVGVENQETQYF. The CDR3 coding sequence is TGCAGCGTTGGGGTCGAAAACCAAGAGACCCAGTACTTC.